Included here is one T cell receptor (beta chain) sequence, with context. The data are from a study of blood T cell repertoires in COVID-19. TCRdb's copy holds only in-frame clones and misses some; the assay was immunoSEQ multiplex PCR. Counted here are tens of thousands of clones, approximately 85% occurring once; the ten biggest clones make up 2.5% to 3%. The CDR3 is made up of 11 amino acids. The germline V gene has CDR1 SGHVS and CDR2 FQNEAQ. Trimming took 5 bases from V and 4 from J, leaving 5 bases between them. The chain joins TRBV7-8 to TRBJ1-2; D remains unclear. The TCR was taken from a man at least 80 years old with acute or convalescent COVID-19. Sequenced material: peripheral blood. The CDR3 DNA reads TGTGCCAGCAGCCCTAGCTATGGCTACACCTTC. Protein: CASSPSYGYTF.